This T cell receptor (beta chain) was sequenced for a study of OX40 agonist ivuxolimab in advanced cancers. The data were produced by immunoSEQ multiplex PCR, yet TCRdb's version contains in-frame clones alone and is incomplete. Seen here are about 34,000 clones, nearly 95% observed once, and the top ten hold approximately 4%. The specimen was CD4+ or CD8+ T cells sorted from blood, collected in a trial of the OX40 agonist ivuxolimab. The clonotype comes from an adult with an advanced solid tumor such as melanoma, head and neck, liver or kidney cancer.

The CDR3 region has the DNA TGTGCCAGCAGCCAAGCCGCCGGGACAGGGGGTTTTTATAGCAATCAGCCCCAGCATTTT. As protein: CASSQAAGTGGFYSNQPQHF. The chain recombines TRBV4-2 with TRBJ1-5; TRBD1 matches 11 bases. The V gene's germline CDR1 is LGHNA and CDR2 YNFKEQ. With V trimmed by 1 base and J by 0 bases, 11 bases remained unmatched. This CDR3 comprises 20 residues.